This TCR beta chain was sequenced for a study of identical twins. Points from the study as a whole: Twins' excess sharing was less marked for out-of-frame beta sequences. Fewer insertions were carried by abundant cord blood beta clonotypes, but none was seen in memory repertoires.

This clonotype was seen only a few times. Its antigen is undetermined. Germline CDR1 SQVTM, CDR2 ANQGSEA. The junction had 3 bases not matched to a gene; V was cut back by 2 bases and J by 2 bases. This CDR3 comprises 15 residues. Unique molecular identifiers were present on cDNA, and template switching added a universal primer site. One entry per CDR3 protein, called by TCRdb with MiXCR from the 5' RACE reads. The sample includes approximately 230,000 distinct CDR3 sequences, 5% to 7% seen only once; the top ten take 13% to 15%. In addition, the sample was reused for a study of T cells expressing NK-cell markers.

The chain employs TRBV29-1 and TRBJ2-1, with 10 positions matching TRBD2. This sequence originates from a woman aged 18-35 years in good health. Material: CD8+ T cells sorted from blood. The CDR3 protein is CSVEKREGPYNEQFF. The CDR3 bases are TGCAGCGTTGAAAAGCGGGAGGGCCCCTACAATGAGCAGTTCTTC.